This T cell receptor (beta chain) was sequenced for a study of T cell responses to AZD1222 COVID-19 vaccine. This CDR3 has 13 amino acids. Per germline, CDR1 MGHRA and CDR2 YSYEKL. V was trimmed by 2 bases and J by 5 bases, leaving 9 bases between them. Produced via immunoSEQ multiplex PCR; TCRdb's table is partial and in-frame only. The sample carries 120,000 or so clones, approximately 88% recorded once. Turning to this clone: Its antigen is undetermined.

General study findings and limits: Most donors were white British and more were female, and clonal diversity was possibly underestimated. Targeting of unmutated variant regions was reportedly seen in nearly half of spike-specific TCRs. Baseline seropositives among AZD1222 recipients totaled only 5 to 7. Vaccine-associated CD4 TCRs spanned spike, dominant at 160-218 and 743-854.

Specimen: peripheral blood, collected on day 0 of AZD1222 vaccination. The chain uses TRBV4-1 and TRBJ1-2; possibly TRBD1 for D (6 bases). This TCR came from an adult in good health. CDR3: CASSQPQGYGYTF. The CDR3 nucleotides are TGCGCCAGCAGCCAACCACAGGGTTATGGCTACACCTTC.